Presented here are 12 T cell receptor beta chains from one specimen sequenced in a study of graft-versus-host responses after intestinal transplantation. Repertoires were generated with immunoSEQ multiplex PCR, while TCRdb's copy carries only in-frame clones and drops some. The table records 43,000 or so clones, approximately 94% of them present only once. Sample: PBMCs, taken approximately 360 days after intestinal transplant. The receptor source for this set is a human patient who received an intestinal transplant, so some T cells may come from the graft donor.

This chain joins TRBV6-1 and TRBJ2-7; 7 nucleotides match TRBD1. CDR1 MNHNS and CDR2 SASEGT come from the germline V gene. CDR3 length: 13 residues. The trim removed 9 bases at V and 3 bases at J, leaving 8 bases unmatched. The CDR3 region is CASAYRGSYEQYF. The DNA of the CDR3 is TGTGCCAGTGCTTACAGGGGTAGCTACGAGCAGTACTTC.

The genes are TRBV7-9 and TRBJ2-4, with a weak D call TRBD1 (6 bases). Trimming took 1 base from V and 2 from J, leaving 9 bases between them. Germline assignment: CDR1 SEHNR and CDR2 FQNEAQ (reference sequence). CDR3 length: 15 amino acids. CDR3 DNA: TGTGCCAGCAGCTTAGTAGGGGGAACCAAAAACATTCAGTACTTC. Protein sequence: CASSLVGGTKNIQYF.

The V call is TRBV6-5, the J call TRBJ2-1; 7 bases are a match to TRBD2. This CDR3 has 10 amino acids. Germline loops: CDR1 MNHEY, CDR2 SVGAGI. V shed 11 bases and J 14 bases; nucleotides not matched to a gene: 9. CDR3 in amino acids: CARTGGVEFF. The CDR3 region has the DNA TGTGCCCGGACGGGGGGAGTTGAGTTCTTC.

Concerning this clone: Germline is not matched at one junction end, which may reflect a read error. The gene calls are TRBV7-3 and TRBJ2-1, with D perhaps TRBD1 (6 bases). Germline CDR1 and CDR2: SGHTA and FQGTGA. The CDR3 is made up of 14 amino acids. DNA of the CDR3: TGTACCAGCAGCTTAACAGGGACCTACAATGAGCAGTTCTTC. Its protein is CTSSLTGTYNEQFF.

This clone appeared once. This sequence joins TRBV11-2 and TRBJ2-5; the D gene is possibly TRBD1 (6 bases). The CDR3 runs 13 residues. V was shortened by 3 bases and J by 2 bases, with 7 bases between the two germline ends. CDR1 is SGHAT, CDR2 FQNNGV, per germline. The CDR3 sequence is CASSFGQQETQYF. CDR3 coding DNA: TGTGCCAGCAGCTTCGGACAGCAAGAGACCCAGTACTTC.

This chain connects TRBV9 to TRBJ2-7; D may be TRBD1 or TRBD2 (6 bases each). From germline, CDR1 is SGDLS and CDR2 YYNGEE. The CDR3 loop spans 15 amino acids. V was clipped by 0 bases and J by 3 bases, with 13 bases between them. The CDR3 here is CASSVAGDSNYEQYF. DNA of the CDR3: TGTGCCAGCAGCGTAGCAGGGGACTCAAACTACGAGCAGTACTTC.

The chain uses TRBV6-5 and TRBJ2-7; TRBD2 matches 9 bases. V trimming: 6 bases; J trimming: 6 bases; junction bases outside the gene matches: 9. Germline V CDR1 and CDR2: MNHEY, SVGAGI. The CDR3 length is 14 residues. CDR3 nucleotides: TGTGCCAGCAGGGATAGCGGGAGCTATGTCGAGCAGTACTTC. Translated: CASRDSGSYVEQYF.

The chain's CDR3 is CASSDGPRGGFTGELFF. Written as DNA, the CDR3 is TGTGCCAGCAGCGACGGGCCCCGCGGGGGCTTTACCGGGGAGCTGTTTTTT. This chain uses TRBV5-4 with TRBJ2-2; a weak D match, TRBD2 (7 bases). Germline values: CDR1 SGHNT, CDR2 YYREEE (reference sequence). The V end lost 4 bases, the J end lost 5 bases, and 21 bases lay between the germline ends. CDR3 length: 17 amino acids.

J is TRBJ1-5 and V is TRBV6-5; D is unclear. V was trimmed by 6 bases and J by 2 bases, leaving 5 bases between them. The CDR3 is made up of 12 amino acids. Germline V gene data show CDR1 as MNHEY and CDR2 as SVGAGI. The CDR3: CASSEGNQPQHF. In nucleotides, the CDR3 is TGTGCCAGCAGCGAGGGCAATCAGCCCCAGCATTTT.

The rearrangement links TRBV30 to TRBJ2-7; D may correspond to TRBD1 or TRBD2 (5 bases each). V was trimmed by 6 bases and J by 6 bases, leaving 21 bases between them. There are 14 residues in the CDR3. Germline CDR1 is GTSNPN and CDR2 is SVGIG (reference sequence). The chain's CDR3 is CACPRHEGSREQYF. In nucleotides, the CDR3 is TGTGCCTGCCCTAGGCACGAGGGGTCTCGCGAGCAGTACTTC.

The rearrangement uses TRBV4-1 and TRBJ1-1, with D perhaps matching TRBD1 (5 bases). The CDR3 is 14 residues long. CDR1 and CDR2 (germline): MGHRA, YSYEKL. V shed 4 bases and J shed 1 base, with 10 bases lying between them. CDR3: CASSLIGENTEAFF. CDR3 bases: TGCGCCAGCAGCCTCATAGGGGAGAACACTGAAGCTTTCTTT.

J is TRBJ2-3 and V is TRBV28; TRBD2 aligns across 12 bases. The germline CDR1 and CDR2 sequences are MDHEN and SYDVKM. J lost 0 bases, V lost 0 bases, and 10 bases had no gene match. CDR3 length: 20 amino acids. This chain's CDR3 is CASSLWALAGGETSTDTQYF. The CDR3 DNA reads TGTGCCAGCAGTTTATGGGCGCTAGCGGGGGGGGAAACTAGCACAGATACGCAGTATTTT.